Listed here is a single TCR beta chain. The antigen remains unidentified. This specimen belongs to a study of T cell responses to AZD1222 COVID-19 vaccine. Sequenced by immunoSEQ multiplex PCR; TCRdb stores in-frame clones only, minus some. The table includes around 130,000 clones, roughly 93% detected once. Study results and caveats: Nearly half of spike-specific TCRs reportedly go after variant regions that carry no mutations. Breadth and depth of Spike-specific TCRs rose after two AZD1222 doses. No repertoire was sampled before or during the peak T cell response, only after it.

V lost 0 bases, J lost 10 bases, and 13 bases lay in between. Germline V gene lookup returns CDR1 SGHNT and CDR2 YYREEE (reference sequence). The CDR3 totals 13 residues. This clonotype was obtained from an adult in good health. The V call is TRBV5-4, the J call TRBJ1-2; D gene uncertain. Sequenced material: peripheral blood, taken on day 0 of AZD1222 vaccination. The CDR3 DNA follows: TGTGCCAGCAGCTTGGTAGGGAAGCCGGCCTACACCTTC. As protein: CASSLVGKPAYTF.